This TCR beta chain stems from a study of blood T cell repertoires in COVID-19. Sequencing was performed with immunoSEQ multiplex PCR; in TCRdb, only in-frame clones are kept and a portion is missing. The sample lists about 90,000 clones, approximately 86% occurring once. Germline CDR1 and CDR2: SGHRS and YFSETQ. The V and J ends lost 1 base and 4 bases respectively, with 9 bases between them. The CDR3 has 15 amino acids. This clone was detected once. The specimen sequenced was peripheral blood. V usage is TRBV5-1 and J usage is TRBJ2-6; a weak D match, TRBD2 (5 bases). The clonotype comes from a male donor with acute or convalescent COVID-19. The CDR3 bases are TGCGCCAGCAGCTTGACGGGGTCCGGGGCCAACGTCCTGACTTTC. Its translation: CASSLTGSGANVLTF.